The rows below give T cell receptor beta chains drawn from one sample of a study of cytomegalovirus exposure and HLA in healthy donors. Generated by immunoSEQ multiplex PCR, the TCRdb table keeps only in-frame clones and is missing some. This table holds 150,000 to 200,000 clones, about 76% found once. Sequencing input: PBMCs. These receptor sequences come from a woman aged 50 to 60 in good health and CMV-seronegative. Each CDR3 is given with its conserved first and last residue. The D gene is left open where the match is weak. The size of a clone is reported for some rows only, either as once, few or many, or as a class for expanded clones.

clone size	D gene	CDR3 length	J gene	V gene	CDR3 DNA	CDR3 protein
-	-	12	TRBJ2-1	TRBV10-2	TGCGCCAGCAGTGAGTCCCCGAATGAGCAGTTCTTC	CASSESPNEQFF
once	TRBD2	16	TRBJ2-3	TRBV9	TGTGCCAGCAGCGAGATTAGCGGGAGCAACACAGATACGCAGTATTTT	CASSEISGSNTDTQYF
-	-	15	TRBJ1-2	TRBV7-2	TGTGCCAGCAGACCTCGGGACTCCCTCCTCTATGGCTACACCTTC	CASRPRDSLLYGYTF
-	-	17	TRBJ2-1	TRBV7-8	TGTGCCAGCAGCTTAGCGCTTTCAGGACTCCCATACAATGAGCAGTTCTTC	CASSLALSGLPYNEQFF
once	-	13	TRBJ1-2	TRBV4-3	TGCGCCAGCAGCCAAGATACGGGGTGGGACTACACCTTC	CASSQDTGWDYTF
-	TRBD2	12	TRBJ2-7	TRBV2	TGTGCCAGCGCTAGCGGCTCCTACGAGCAGTACTTC	CASASGSYEQYF
once	TRBD1	15	TRBJ1-5	TRBV15	TGTGCCACCAGCGATAGGACAGGGTCGGATCAGCCCCAGCATTTT	CATSDRTGSDQPQHF
once	TRBD2	17	TRBJ2-7	TRBV7-2	TGTGCCAGCAGCTTAGCGCGGGGAATAGCGGGGGCCTACGAGCAGTACTTC	CASSLARGIAGAYEQYF
few	-	14	TRBJ1-2	TRBV4-3	TGCGCCAGCAGCCCCAGACAGAGCGCCTATGGCTACACCTTC	CASSPRQSAYGYTF
-	-	15	TRBJ1-4	TRBV19	TGTGCCAGTAGTATGGTGTCTGGGAGGACTGAAAAACTGTTTTTT	CASSMVSGRTEKLFF
-	-	13	TRBJ2-3	TRBV2	TGTGCCGGTAGACAGACGAGCACAGATACGCAGTATTTT	CAGRQTSTDTQYF
-	-	13	TRBJ1-6	TRBV14	TGTGCCAGCAATGGGGGCCCGGGTTCACCCCTCCACTTT	CASNGGPGSPLHF
-	TRBD1	16	TRBJ2-1	TRBV7-6	TGTGCCAGCCACAGTCCGGGACAGAGCTCCTACAATGAGCAGTTCTTC	CASHSPGQSSYNEQFF
-	-	16	TRBJ1-3	TRBV12-2	TGTGCAAGTCGCTTAGGAAGGAGGGACTCTGGAAACACCATATATTTT	CASRLGRRDSGNTIYF
-	TRBD1	14	TRBJ1-2	TRBV27	TGTGCCAGCAGTTTCAGGGGGGCCCTAAATGGCTACACCTTC	CASSFRGALNGYTF
-	TRBD1	13	TRBJ2-7	TRBV6-6	TGTGCCAGCACTATGACAGGGTCCTACGAGCAGTACTTC	CASTMTGSYEQYF
-	-	19	TRBJ2-1	TRBV1	TGCACCAGCAGCCATGGAACCGGACTAGCGGGAGTTCGTCACAATGAGCAGTTCTTC	CTSSHGTGLAGVRHNEQFF
-	TRBD1	15	TRBJ2-7	TRBV27	TGTGCCCCGTGGGGATTGGGGACAGGGTTCTACGAGCAGTACTTC	CAPWGLGTGFYEQYF
once	-	13	TRBJ2-5	TRBV4-1	TGCGCCAGCAGCCAAGATTCAGTGGAGACCCAGTACTTC	CASSQDSVETQYF
few	-	16	TRBJ1-2	TRBV7-2	TGTGCCAGCAGCTCCCCCGCGGGGGTAGTTAGCTATGGCTACACCTTC	CASSSPAGVVSYGYTF
-	TRBD1	13	TRBJ1-5	TRBV6-5	TGTGCCAGCAGAGGGACAGGGAAGCAGCCCCAGCATTTT	CASRGTGKQPQHF
-	TRBD1	16	TRBJ2-7	TRBV14	TGTGCCAGCAGCCCCCCCCCGGGACAGGCACACTACGAGCAGTACTTC	CASSPPPGQAHYEQYF
-	TRBD1	15	TRBJ2-7	TRBV4-3	TGCGCCAGCAGCCGGCGACAGGGGGTTGGCTACGAGCAGTACTTC	CASSRRQGVGYEQYF
-	TRBD2	17	TRBJ2-7	TRBV7-8	TGTGCCAGCAGCTTAGGATGGCTAGCGGGTCCCGGTGGCGAGCAGTACTTC	CASSLGWLAGPGGEQYF
-	-	15	TRBJ2-1	TRBV5-4	TGTGCCAGCAGCTTGCAACAGAACATCCACAATGAGCAGTTCTTC	CASSLQQNIHNEQFF
-	TRBD2	15	TRBJ2-1	TRBV13	TGTGCCAGCATGAGGACTAGCGGGAGGGCCGATGAGCAGTTCTTC	CASMRTSGRADEQFF
-	TRBD2	16	TRBJ2-7	TRBV5-5	TGTGCCAGCAGCCCGACTAGCGGGAGAACAAGTTACGAGCAGTACTTC	CASSPTSGRTSYEQYF
-	TRBD2	14	TRBJ2-1	TRBV7-3	TGTGCCAGCAGCTTAGCGGGAGGGCAGGGAGAGCAGTTCTTC	CASSLAGGQGEQFF